Listed here are 13 T cell receptor beta chains from one sample, sequenced in a study of molecular identifiers for immune sequencing clone quantification. MiXCR, applied by TCRdb to the PCR reads, yields one record per CDR3 protein. The top ten hold 6.4% of the sample, which has just under 20,000 distinct CDR3 sequences, 20% to 25% seen once. Sample: naive CD8+ T cells from blood, with Jurkat cell RNA spiked in. The subset denotes: FACS-sorted CD8+CD4-CCR7+CD45RA+ naive T cells. The receptors originated from a human donor in good health. Some libraries in this study had Jurkat cell RNA spiked in.

This clonotype was counted at least ten times. The CDR3 nucleotides are TGTGCCAGCACTGAGGGCGCGGGACCCCCGCCCAAAAACATTCAGTACTTC. Protein: CASTEGAGPPPKNIQYF. The chain is built from TRBV2 and TRBJ2-4; D may be TRBD2 (6 bases). The CDR3 is 17 amino acids. The germline gives CDR1 SNHLY, CDR2 FYNNEI. V lost 7 bases, J lost 2 bases, and 21 bases lay in between.

This clonotype came up many times. A read error may account for a junction end that differs from germline. The J gene is TRBJ2-5, the V gene TRBV2, with D possibly being TRBD2 (6 bases). This CDR3 contains 12 residues. Looked up from germline, CDR1 is SNHLY and CDR2 is FYNNEI. This CDR3 is CASSEWGLRGNF. The CDR3 nucleotides read TGTGCCAGCAGTGAATGGGGATTACGGGGGAACTTC. Variable domain in full (rest from reference TRBV2 and TRBJ2-5): EPEVTQTPSHQVTQMGQEVILRCVPISNHLYFYWYRQILGQKVEFLVSFYNNEISEKSEIFDDQFSVERPDGSNFTLKIRSTKLEDSAMYFCASSEWGLRGNFGPGTRLLVL.

By sample share, this clonotype is medium-sized. The chain is built from TRBV19 and TRBJ1-1, with TRBD1 identical over 9 bases. With V trimmed by 3 bases and J by 6 bases, 14 bases remained unmatched. CDR1 and CDR2 from the germline V gene are LNHDA and SQIVND (reference sequence). The CDR3 extends over 17 amino acids. The CDR3 DNA sequence: TGTGCCAGTAGTATTGGGGTCGGTCGACAGGGGGACTCTGAAGCTTTCTTT. Its translation: CASSIGVGRQGDSEAFF.

In this sample, this clonotype turned up many times. The chain uses TRBV3-1 and TRBJ1-1; 7 bases match TRBD1. Germline lookup yields CDR1 LGHDT and CDR2 YNNKEL (reference sequence). This CDR3 region has 13 residues. Unmatched junction bases numbered 5, after V lost 1 base and J lost 9 bases. This chain's CDR3 is CASSQGGGGKAFF. The CDR3, as DNA: TGTGCCAGCAGCCAAGGAGGGGGCGGAAAAGCTTTCTTT.

This clonotype has a handful of counts. The chain couples TRBV4-1 to TRBJ1-5, with D possibly matching TRBD1 (6 bases). CDR1 is MGHRA, CDR2 YSYEKL, per germline. The V and J ends lost 0 bases and 5 bases respectively, with 17 bases between them. The CDR3 contains 17 residues. As DNA, the CDR3 is TGCGCCAGCAGCCAAGATCAAGGGGGGGGCGCGTATCAGCCCCAGCATTTT. It specifies CASSQDQGGGAYQPQHF.

By proportion, this clonotype is medium-sized. V is TRBV7-9 and J is TRBJ2-7; D not certain. The germline V gene has CDR1 SEHNR and CDR2 FQNEAQ (reference sequence). The ends were cut back, 1 base at V and 3 bases at J, with 19 bases in the middle. The CDR3 extends over 17 amino acids. The CDR3 region is CASSLVGRSNFDYEQYF. The DNA of the CDR3 is TGTGCCAGCAGCTTAGTAGGTCGGAGCAACTTCGACTACGAGCAGTACTTC.

With respect to this clonotype: A much bigger clone sits one base away, suggesting this may be a read error. CDR3 DNA sequence: TGTGCCGGCAGCTTAGCCCCCAGCGGGCCTCTTACGCAGTATTTT. Translated: CAGSLAPSGPLTQYF. J is TRBJ2-3 and V is TRBV7-9, with D perhaps TRBD2 (6 bases). Germline lookup yields CDR1 SEHNR and CDR2 FQNEAQ (reference sequence). There are 15 residues in the CDR3.

This clonotype qualifies as medium-sized. The rearrangement links TRBV24-1 to TRBJ2-1, with 8 bases that match TRBD1. Germline V gene sequence: CDR1 KGHDR, CDR2 SFDVKD. V lost 0 bases to trimming and J lost 11 bases; unmatched junction nucleotides: 5. The CDR3 runs to 14 residues. The CDR3 loop is CATSDLQGAPKQFF. The CDR3 coding sequence is TGTGCCACCAGTGATTTGCAGGGGGCGCCTAAGCAGTTCTTC.

Points on this clonotype: One base away lies a much larger clone, so this may be a sequencing read error. The chain has TRBV6-2 or TRBV6-3 and TRBJ2-7; tentative D call: TRBD2 (5 bases). The germline CDR1 and CDR2 sequences are MNHEY and SVGEGT. The CDR3 totals 14 residues. This CDR3 is CASSYSGNRGEQCF. The DNA for the CDR3 is TGTGCCAGCAGTTACTCAGGGAATCGGGGTGAGCAGTGCTTC.

Concerning this clonotype itself: A read error is possible here, since a much larger clone lies one base away. The rearrangement joins TRBV28 to TRBJ2-7; D is possibly TRBD1 (6 bases). Trimming shortened V by 5 bases and J by 8 bases, and 16 bases separated the two germline ends. Germline V gene lookup returns CDR1 MDHEN and CDR2 SYDVKM. This CDR3 has 13 residues. As DNA, the CDR3 is TGTGCCAGCAGTCCGCAATTGAGGGACAAGCAGTACTTC. It is translated as CASSPQLRDKQYF.

This clonotype has ten or more counts. The gene calls are TRBV12-3 or TRBV12-4 and TRBJ2-6; D gene uncertain. V dropped 5 bases and J dropped 5 bases, with 13 bases sitting between them. This CDR3 comprises 15 residues. In DNA form, the CDR3 reads TGTGCCAGCAGTCTGGGGTTGGCCCGGGCCAACGTCCTGACTTTC. Translated: CASSLGLARANVLTF.

At least ten counts were recorded for this clonotype. The gene calls are TRBV6-6 and TRBJ2-7, with 7 bases matching TRBD1. After removal of 5 bases from V and 6 bases from J, the junction contained 4 bases not matched to a gene. The germline V gene has CDR1 MNHNY and CDR2 SVGAGI (reference sequence). CDR3 length equals 12 residues. As DNA, the CDR3 is TGTGCCAGCAGTAACCCAGGGGGCGAGCAGTACTTC. It encodes CASSNPGGEQYF.

There are many counts of this clonotype. This chain uses TRBV6-2 or TRBV6-3 with TRBJ1-1; D unresolved. The CDR3 length is 13 residues. Per the germline V gene, CDR1 is MNHEY and CDR2 is SVGEGT. V was cut by 7 bases and J by 8 bases, with 17 bases left in between. CDR3: CASKDLAVKEAFF. The CDR3 DNA follows: TGTGCCAGCAAAGATTTGGCGGTTAAAGAAGCTTTCTTT.